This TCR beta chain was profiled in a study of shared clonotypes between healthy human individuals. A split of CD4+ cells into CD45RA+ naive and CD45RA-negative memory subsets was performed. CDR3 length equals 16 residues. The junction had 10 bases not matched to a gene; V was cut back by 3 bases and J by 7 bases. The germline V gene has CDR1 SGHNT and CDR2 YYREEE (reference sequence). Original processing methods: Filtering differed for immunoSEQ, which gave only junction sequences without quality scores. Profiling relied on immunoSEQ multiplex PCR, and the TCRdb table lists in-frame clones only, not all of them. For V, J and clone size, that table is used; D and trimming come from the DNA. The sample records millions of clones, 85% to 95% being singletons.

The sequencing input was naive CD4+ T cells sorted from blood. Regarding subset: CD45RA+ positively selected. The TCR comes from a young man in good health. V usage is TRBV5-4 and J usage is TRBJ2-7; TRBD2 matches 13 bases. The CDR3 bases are TGTGCCAGCAGCTCCAAAACTAGCGGGAGGGCCGCGGAGCAGTACTTC. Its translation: CASSSKTSGRAAEQYF.